This T cell receptor beta chain was profiled in a study of human T cells and chemical hapten exposure. Study-wide points: TCRs exceeding 1 in 1000 frequency stayed unchanged with DPC sensitization.

TCRdb used MiXCR to reprocess the RACE reads, holding one entry per CDR3 protein. The sample holds tens of thousands of distinct CDR3 sequences, around a tenth seen once. This clonotype was counted a few times. Its antigen remains unknown. Time point denoted: patch test 2, 6 weeks after DPC sensitization. The sample's treatment: therapeutic diphenylcyclopropenone sensitization with weekly scalp DPC. Someone pulled total RNA out of unfractionated whole blood. This TCR derives from a woman in her thirties with alopecia areata. Some clones in this sample may be carry-over from other donors' samples. The sample was whole blood, taken in connection with sensitization to the hapten diphenylcyclopropenone (DPC).

CDR3 nucleotides: TGTGCCAGCAGCCAAGGCCCAAGGCAGGGGGCTAGTGGCTACACCTTC. It codes for CASSQGPRQGASGYTF. The J gene is TRBJ1-2, the V gene TRBV14, with 8 bases matching TRBD1. This CDR3 has 16 amino acids. Trimming took 1 base from V and 7 from J; bases not matched to a gene: 11. The germline V gene encodes CDR1 SGHDN and CDR2 FVKESK.